This TCR beta chain was observed in a study of blood T cell dynamics during melanoma immunotherapy. Turning to the study itself: First-line therapy was either pembrolizumab or nivolumab with ipilimumab for metastatic melanoma. Study-level results: At W3, later disease-control patients showed bifurcated PBMC repertoire changes, unlike progressors.

Time point noted: pre-treatment baseline. Samples come from before therapy and from week 3 after the first blockade cycle. Every bulk PBMC sample received the same 350 ng of DNA. Sequenced by immunoSEQ multiplex PCR; TCRdb stores in-frame clones only, minus some. The sample shows roughly 14,000 clones, about 86% of them seen only once. Points on this clone: The antigen is undetermined.

The sequence came from a human donor with melanoma. The material was blood, obtained from a patient treated with checkpoint blockade.

The CDR3 protein is CASSIRQASSYNEQFF. Here the CDR3 DNA reads TGCGCCAGCAGCATTCGACAGGCGAGCTCCTACAATGAGCAGTTCTTC. The rearrangement joins TRBV5-1 to TRBJ2-1; D is possibly TRBD1 (6 bases). V was trimmed by 4 bases and J by 0 bases, leaving 14 bases between them. CDR1 and CDR2 (germline): SGHRS, YFSETQ. The CDR3 covers 16 residues. The full variable domain, in which reference TRBV5-1 and TRBJ2-1 provide the parts outside the CDR3, is KAGVTQTPRYLIKTRGQQVTLSCSPISGHRSVSWYQQTPGQGLQFLFEYFSETQRNKGNFPGRFSGRQFSNSRSEMNVSTLELGDSALYLCASSIRQASSYNEQFFGPGTRLTVL.